This T cell receptor (beta chain) originates from a study of blood T cell repertoires in COVID-19. As handled by the study authors: Amplification from reference gene primers served as the basis for estimated nucleated cell counts. TCRdb's table, derived via immunoSEQ multiplex PCR, lists solely in-frame clones and lacks some. V and J calls and clone size are those listed in that table; D and trimming were worked out from the DNA. The sample yields more than 80,000 clones, 75% to 90% seen once. This clonotype was sampled from a woman of 80 years or more with active or convalescent COVID-19. Sequencing was performed on peripheral blood.

CDR3 coding DNA: TGTGCCAGCGGCCAGGGGCTGCCCTATGGCTACACCTTC. This gives the protein CASGQGLPYGYTF. The chain has TRBV28 and TRBJ1-2; weak D call: TRBD1 (6 bases). Germline CDR1 and CDR2: MDHEN and SYDVKM. Trimming removed 8 bases at V and 4 bases at J, with 14 bases between. The CDR3 is made up of 13 amino acids.